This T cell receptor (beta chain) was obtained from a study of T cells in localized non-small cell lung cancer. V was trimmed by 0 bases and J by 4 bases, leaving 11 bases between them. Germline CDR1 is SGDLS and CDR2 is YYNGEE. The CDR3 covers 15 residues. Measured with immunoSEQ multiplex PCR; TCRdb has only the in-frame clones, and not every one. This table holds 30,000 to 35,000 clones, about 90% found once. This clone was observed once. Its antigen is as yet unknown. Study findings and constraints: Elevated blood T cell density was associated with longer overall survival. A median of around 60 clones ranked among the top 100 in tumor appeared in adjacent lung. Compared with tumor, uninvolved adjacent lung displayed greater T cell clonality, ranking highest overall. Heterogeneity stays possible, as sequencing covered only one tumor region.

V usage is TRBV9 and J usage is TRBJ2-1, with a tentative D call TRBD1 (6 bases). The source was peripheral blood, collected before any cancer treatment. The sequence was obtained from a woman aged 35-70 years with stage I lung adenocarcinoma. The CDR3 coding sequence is TGTGCCAGCAGCGTAGGCCAGGGGCGATACAATGAGCAGTTCTTC. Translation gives CASSVGQGRYNEQFF.